The 23 T cell receptor beta chains presented below share a single source sample, sequenced in a study of T-cell memory formation after mild COVID-19. Each CDR3 protein gets one entry after TCRdb re-called the 5' RACE reads with MiXCR. The table has around 340,000 distinct CDR3 sequences, 10% to 15% seen once. Sample: PBMCs or a T cell subset sorted from them (not recorded which). These receptors were collected from a man younger than 35 who had mild COVID-19 (a few samples of this study predate the infection). Cell type and time point are not known.

There are many counts of this clonotype. The J gene is TRBJ1-1, the V gene TRBV7-9; perhaps TRBD1 as D (5 bases). V dropped 3 bases and J dropped 3 bases, with 8 bases sitting between them. The CDR3 length is 13 residues. Germline V CDR1 and CDR2: SEHNR, FQNEAQ (reference sequence). As DNA, the CDR3 is TGTGCCAGCAGCTTTGGGGGGGACACTGAAGCTTTCTTT. Translated: CASSFGGDTEAFF.

J is TRBJ2-1 and V is TRBV20-1; the match to TRBD2 covers 11 bases. CDR3 length equals 15 residues. J was trimmed by 7 bases and V by 3 bases; bases with no gene match: 8. CDR1 DFQATT and CDR2 SNEGSKA come from the germline V gene (reference sequence). The CDR3 DNA is TGCAGTGCTAGCCGGGTAGCGGGGGGGCCAAATGAGCAGTTCTTC. Translation: CSASRVAGGPNEQFF.

The genes are TRBV5-1 and TRBJ1-2; D is unclear. The germline CDR1 and CDR2 sequences are SGHRS and YFSETQ. The CDR3 is 15 residues long. Trimming pared 0 bases from V and 0 bases from J, leaving 9 bases between. The CDR3, as DNA: TGCGCCAGCAGCTTGGTACTGCCGGCTAACTATGGCTACACCTTC. This gives the protein CASSLVLPANYGYTF. The whole variable domain, remainder taken from reference TRBV5-1 and TRBJ1-2, is KAGVTQTPRYLIKTRGQQVTLSCSPISGHRSVSWYQQTPGQGLQFLFEYFSETQRNKGNFPGRFSGRQFSNSRSEMNVSTLELGDSALYLCASSLVLPANYGYTFGSGTRLTVV.

This chain uses TRBV5-6 with TRBJ2-6; tentatively, D is TRBD2 (5 bases). CDR3 length equals 18 residues. Germline CDR1 SGHDT, CDR2 YYEEEE. Between the trimmed V and J ends, which lost 1 base and 4 bases, there was a span of 18 bases. This CDR3 reads CASSLRAGYGGGANVLTF. The CDR3 DNA is TGTGCCAGCAGCTTGAGGGCAGGTTATGGAGGAGGGGCCAACGTCCTGACTTTC.

This chain uses TRBV7-8 with TRBJ1-2; unclear D gene. Germline V gene sequence: CDR1 SGHVS, CDR2 FQNEAQ. The CDR3 contains 13 residues. Deletions cut 8 bases from V and 2 bases from J, with 12 bases between. The CDR3 region is CASRVDPNYGYTF. The CDR3 nucleotides read TGTGCCAGCCGCGTAGACCCGAACTATGGCTACACCTTC.

This clonotype was observed once. The rearrangement joins TRBV6-1 to TRBJ2-4; D unresolved. CDR1 MNHNS and CDR2 SASEGT come from the germline V gene. CDR3 length equals 14 residues. Trimming cost V 2 bases and J 5 bases, with 10 bases left between them. This chain's CDR3 is CASSESSGQNIQYF. CDR3 nucleotides: TGTGCCAGCAGTGAAAGTTCCGGACAAAACATTCAGTACTTC.

This clonotype was seen a handful of times. The gene calls are TRBV5-1 and TRBJ2-2; D not resolved. Trimming took 4 bases from V and 3 from J, leaving 13 bases between them. Germline CDR1 and CDR2: SGHRS and YFSETQ. The length of the CDR3 is 15 residues. In nucleotides, the CDR3 is TGCGCCAGCAGCCCTTGGACGGGCTACACCGGGGAGCTGTTTTTT. Protein sequence: CASSPWTGYTGELFF.

This rearrangement joins TRBV7-3 to TRBJ1-1, with D possibly matching TRBD1 (5 bases). CDR3 length equals 14 residues. Trimming pared 2 bases from V and 4 bases from J, leaving 11 bases between. Germline CDR1 reads SGHTA; CDR2 reads FQGTGA. This CDR3 reads CASSLWGSGTEAFF. The CDR3 region has the DNA TGTGCCAGCAGCTTATGGGGGAGTGGCACTGAAGCTTTCTTT.

This clonotype occurred a few times. This chain links TRBV28 with TRBJ2-4; D gene uncertain. Germline values: CDR1 MDHEN, CDR2 SYDVKM. The CDR3 runs 10 residues. Trimming cost V 7 bases and J 15 bases, with 13 bases left between them. The CDR3 sequence: CASKRPPTYF. The DNA for the CDR3 is TGTGCCAGCAAAAGGCCCCCCACGTACTTC. Variable domain in full (rest from reference TRBV28 and TRBJ2-4): DVKVTQSSRYLVKRTGEKVFLECVQDMDHENMFWYRQDPGLGLRLIYFSYDVKMKEKGDIPEGYSVSREKKERFSLILESASTNQTSMYLCASKRPPTYFGAGTRLSVL.

Many counts were recorded for this clonotype. The rearrangement uses TRBV5-1 and TRBJ2-7; maybe TRBD2 (6 bases). The CDR3 contains 13 residues. CDR1 SGHRS and CDR2 YFSETQ come from the germline V gene. V was cut by 3 bases and J by 6 bases, with 13 bases left in between. CDR3 DNA sequence: TGCGCCAGCAGCTCGAACCTGGGAGGCGAGCAGTACGTC. Translating gives CASSSNLGGEQYV.

J is TRBJ2-5 and V is TRBV24-1; D gene unclear. Germline CDR1 KGHDR, CDR2 SFDVKD. CDR3 length equals 13 residues. The germline V and J ends were trimmed by 5 bases and 3 bases, with 9 bases remaining between them. In nucleotides, the CDR3 is TGTGCCACCAGTGGAGTAGGAAAAGAGACCCAGTACTTC. This gives the protein CATSGVGKETQYF.

This chain connects TRBV7-9 to TRBJ1-2; D unresolved. Germline V gene lookup returns CDR1 SEHNR and CDR2 FQNEAQ (reference sequence). This CDR3 comprises 18 residues. Trimming took 4 bases from V and 0 from J, leaving 21 bases between them. The CDR3 sequence is CASSSRDRAPAANYGYTF. The CDR3 DNA is TGTGCCAGCAGCTCCCGTGATAGGGCACCGGCGGCTAACTATGGCTACACCTTC.

The chain recombines TRBV7-7 with TRBJ2-3; D tentatively fits TRBD1 or TRBD2 (6 bases each). V gave up 2 bases and J gave up 6 bases, with 12 bases separating them. This CDR3 is built from 14 residues. Per germline, CDR1 SSHAT and CDR2 FNYEAQ (reference sequence). CDR3: CASSLLSGADTQYF. CDR3 nucleotides: TGTGCCAGCAGCTTACTCTCGGGGGCCGATACGCAGTATTTT.

This chain links TRBV20-1 with TRBJ2-3, with 8 nucleotides matching TRBD2. The V and J ends lost 2 bases and 6 bases, in that order; junction bases with no gene match: 7. This CDR3 comprises 14 residues. Looked up from germline, CDR1 is DFQATT and CDR2 is SNEGSKA (reference sequence). The CDR3: CSARPIAGGDTQYF. Written as DNA, the CDR3 is TGCAGTGCTAGACCCATTGCGGGGGGCGATACGCAGTATTTT.

V gene TRBV5-6 combines with J gene TRBJ2-7; D is unclear. V dropped 1 base and J dropped 3 bases, with 11 bases sitting between them. This CDR3 spans 14 amino acids. Per the germline V gene, CDR1 is SGHDT and CDR2 is YYEEEE. The chain's CDR3 is CASSLTPGGYEQYF. CDR3 in DNA: TGTGCCAGCAGCTTGACTCCAGGCGGCTACGAGCAGTACTTC.

This clonotype showed up just once. V and J are TRBV7-9 and TRBJ2-6; perhaps TRBD2 as D (6 bases). Germline CDR1 SEHNR, CDR2 FQNEAQ (reference sequence). This CDR3 is built from 16 residues. Trimming took off 5 bases at V and 0 bases at J, with 11 bases between the two ends. The CDR3 reads CASSPGLFSGANVLTF. CDR3 bases: TGTGCCAGCAGCCCGGGACTCTTCTCTGGGGCCAACGTCCTGACTTTC.

This chain joins TRBV7-7 and TRBJ2-4; 10 bases are a match to TRBD2. J gave up 5 bases and V 5 bases, and 18 bases lay outside the gene matches. The CDR3 is made up of 19 amino acids. Germline lookup yields CDR1 SSHAT and CDR2 FNYEAQ (reference sequence). The CDR3 DNA is TGTGCCAGCAGCCCCTCCGGGACTAGCGCTCTTCGGAGGGAAAACATTCAGTACTTC. This translates into CASSPSGTSALRRENIQYF.

This sequence joins TRBV5-1 and TRBJ2-3; unclear D gene. CDR3 length: 13 residues. Trimming removed 4 bases from V and 3 bases from J, with 9 bases in between. CDR1 SGHRS and CDR2 YFSETQ come from the germline V gene. CDR3 coding DNA: TGCGCCAGCAGCGAACTGTGGACAGATACGCAGTATTTT. This encodes CASSELWTDTQYF.

This chain joins TRBV19 and TRBJ2-1; no definite D call. V gave up 7 bases and J gave up 9 bases, with 22 bases separating them. There are 15 residues in the CDR3. Germline V gene lookup returns CDR1 LNHDA and CDR2 SQIVND (reference sequence). The CDR3 nucleotides read TGTGCCAGTAAAGGCGAGGCCCTACTCGTGGCTGAGCAGTTCTTC. Its translation: CASKGEALLVAEQFF.

The rearrangement joins TRBV7-2 to TRBJ2-3; 9 nucleotides align to TRBD1. Germline V gene sequence: CDR1 SGHTA, CDR2 FQGNSA. With 3 bases clipped from V and 5 bases from J, the junction kept 3 bases outside the gene matches. There are 14 residues in the CDR3. CDR3 DNA sequence: TGTGCCAGCAGCTTCATGACAGGGGGAGATACGCAGTATTTT. Its translation is CASSFMTGGDTQYF.

This clonotype was picked up many times. The rearrangement joins TRBV20-1 to TRBJ2-3, with D possibly TRBD2 on 5 matching bases. The germline V gene has CDR1 DFQATT and CDR2 SNEGSKA (reference sequence). The CDR3 length is 14 residues. V lost 0 bases, J lost 7 bases, and 14 bases lay in between. CDR3 region: CSARDGRRAYTQYF. The CDR3 DNA is TGCAGTGCTAGAGACGGGCGGCGGGCGTATACGCAGTATTTT.

This sequence joins TRBV2 and TRBJ1-1, with a tentative D call TRBD1 (5 bases). V lost 6 bases, J lost 2 bases, and 13 bases lay in between. Germline V gene data show CDR1 as SNHLY and CDR2 as FYNNEI. The CDR3 totals 14 residues. The CDR3 loop reads CASRTLQGNTEAFF. The CDR3 DNA sequence: TGTGCCAGCAGGACGCTGCAGGGAAACACTGAAGCTTTCTTT.

The gene calls are TRBV2 and TRBJ2-5; 7 positions match TRBD2. Germline V lookup: CDR1 SNHLY, CDR2 FYNNEI. The CDR3 runs to 14 residues. The junction had 5 bases not matched to a gene; V was cut back by 4 bases and J by 3 bases. The CDR3: CASSGAGTKETQYF. CDR3 nucleotides: TGTGCCAGCAGTGGAGCGGGGACTAAAGAGACCCAGTACTTC.